This T cell receptor (beta chain) is drawn from a study of neurological immune-mediated disorders. Findings and caveats of the study: In HTLV-1-associated myelopathy, TCR clonal expansion was greatest, whereas multiple sclerosis had the least, falling below healthy controls.

Trimming took 1 base from V and 7 from J; bases not matched to a gene: 9. CDR3 length equals 15 residues. Germline CDR1 reads LNHDA; CDR2 reads SQIVND (reference sequence). This clonotype was picked up a small number of times. Its antigen is not identified. From the 5' RACE reads, TCRdb called clonotypes with MiXCR, one entry per CDR3 protein. The sample includes 20,000 to 30,000 distinct CDR3 sequences, less than 15% seen only once; the top ten take approximately 14%. This chain joins TRBV19 and TRBJ1-2, with 7 bases fitting TRBD1. The clonotype originates from an older woman with HTLV-1-associated myelopathy (HAM/TSP). Sequenced material: PBMCs. Here the CDR3 DNA reads TGTGCCAGTAGTATAGGGCCTCTCGGGACAGCTGGCTACACCTTC. It translates to CASSIGPLGTAGYTF. The full variable domain, completed using reference TRBV19 and TRBJ1-2, is DGGITQSPKYLFRKEGQNVTLSCEQNLNHDAMYWYRQDPGQGLRLIYYSQIVNDFQKGDIAEGYSVSREKKESFPLTVTSAQKNPTAFYLCASSIGPLGTAGYTFGSGTRLTVV.